This TCR beta chain was captured in a study of siplizumab effects on memory and regulatory T cells. TCRdb's table, derived via immunoSEQ multiplex PCR, lists solely in-frame clones and lacks some. Counted here are over 95,000 clones, just over 90% occurring once; the ten biggest clones make up over 0.15%. Details on this clone: The antigen is undetermined.

Notes on the study in general: Of the alloreactive clones, only a minor fraction mapped to unstimulated subsets. In unstimulated cells, naive T cells appeared more diverse than memory T cells and seemed major alloresponse contributors. Proliferating Tregs taken from siplizumab cultures were not shown to have a confirmed suppressive function. Siplizumab brought about a significant reduction in alloreactive sequences traceable to unstimulated CD4+ memory cells.

The CDR3 is 17 amino acids. Germline assignment: CDR1 SGHRS and CDR2 YFSETQ. V gave up 1 base and J gave up 0 bases, with 11 bases separating them. Sequencing input: non-Treg CD4+ T cells sorted from blood. The receptor was isolated from a human donor in good health. V and J are TRBV5-1 and TRBJ2-6; no firm D call. CDR3 protein: CASSLSSLSSGANVLTF. CDR3 DNA: TGCGCCAGCAGCTTGTCGTCTCTCAGCTCTGGGGCCAACGTCCTGACTTTC. Full variable domain (missing parts from reference TRBV5-1 and TRBJ2-6): KAGVTQTPRYLIKTRGQQVTLSCSPISGHRSVSWYQQTPGQGLQFLFEYFSETQRNKGNFPGRFSGRQFSNSRSEMNVSTLELGDSALYLCASSLSSLSSGANVLTFGAGSRLTVL.